Below, 15 T cell receptor beta chains from the same sample are listed, as sequenced in a study of patients and donors after allogeneic stem cell transplantation. TCRdb processed the RT-PCR reads anew with MiXCR; each CDR3 protein has one entry. The data hold about 960,000 distinct CDR3 sequences, with around 17% observed a single time. Sequenced: blood, either unsorted or a sorted T cell fraction (not recorded which). The receptors shown here come from a human donor who was either an allogeneic HSCT recipient or a stem cell or donor lymphocyte infusion donor (not recorded which). It is not recorded whose cells these are; they may come from a transplant donor.

The sample holds a few counts of this clonotype. The chain's CDR3 is CASSSFPGPSSGANVLTF. The CDR3 DNA follows: TGTGCCAGCAGCTCATTTCCGGGACCGAGCTCTGGGGCCAACGTCCTGACTTTC. J is TRBJ2-6 and V is TRBV5-4; D tentatively fits TRBD1 or TRBD2 (5 bases each). The germline CDR1 and CDR2 sequences are SGHNT and YYREEE (reference sequence). The CDR3 has 18 amino acids. V lost 3 bases and J 0 bases, leaving 16 bases between the germline ends.

The V call is TRBV12-3 or TRBV12-4, the J call TRBJ2-7, with 11 positions matching TRBD2. V shed 1 base, J shed 5 bases, and the junction held 1 base outside the gene matches. The length of the CDR3 is 14 residues. This chain's CDR3 is CASSLVLAGDEQYF. The CDR3 DNA follows: TGTGCCAGCAGTTTAGTACTAGCGGGAGACGAGCAGTACTTC.

Only a few counts were recorded for this clonotype. The rearrangement links TRBV12-3 or TRBV12-4 to TRBJ1-2; D unclear. Trimming pared 6 bases from V and 5 bases from J, leaving 16 bases between. This CDR3 region has 14 residues. This CDR3 reads CASRPNSYPYGYTF. CDR3 in DNA: TGTGCCAGCAGACCAAACAGCTACCCATATGGCTACACCTTC.

This clonotype was observed a few times. V and J are TRBV20-1 and TRBJ2-7; the match to TRBD2 covers 8 bases. The germline gives CDR1 DFQATT, CDR2 SNEGSKA (reference sequence). CDR3 length equals 12 residues. Trimming cost V 4 bases and J 5 bases; bases outside gene matches: 4. The CDR3 spells CSAKGLVDEQYF. The CDR3 bases are TGCAGTGCTAAGGGACTAGTGGACGAGCAGTACTTC.

J is TRBJ1-6 and V is TRBV5-1, with 9 bases that match TRBD1. The CDR3 is 16 amino acids. Germline V gene lookup returns CDR1 SGHRS and CDR2 YFSETQ. With 4 bases clipped from V and 8 bases from J, the junction kept 10 bases outside the gene matches. The CDR3, as DNA: TGCGCCAGCAGCAGAGCCGGGACAGGGTCTTATTCACCCCTCCACTTT. Its translation: CASSRAGTGSYSPLHF.

The V gene is TRBV9, the J gene TRBJ2-7; either TRBD1 or TRBD2 may fit D (5 bases each). The CDR3 is 13 amino acids. CDR1 is SGDLS, CDR2 YYNGEE, per germline. Trimming pared 3 bases from V and 6 bases from J, leaving 13 bases between. In nucleotides, the CDR3 is TGTGCCAGCAGCGCCGCGGACGGGGCCGAGCAGTACTTC. Translating gives CASSAADGAEQYF.

This clonotype came up many times. The gene calls are TRBV12-3 or TRBV12-4 and TRBJ1-4; tentatively, D is TRBD1 (6 bases). This CDR3 comprises 16 residues. Trimming removed 5 bases from V and 0 bases from J, with 13 bases in between. DNA of the CDR3: TGTGCCAGCAGTCCCGGGACACGCGCAACTAATGAAAAACTGTTTTTT. It specifies CASSPGTRATNEKLFF.

This clonotype was recorded a few times. This chain links TRBV27 with TRBJ2-7, with D uncertain. The V gene lost 3 bases and the J gene lost 4 bases, with 10 bases spanning the gap. Germline CDR1 is MNHEY and CDR2 is SMNVEV (reference sequence). This CDR3 is 13 amino acids long. CDR3 in DNA: TGTGCCAGCAGTTTTGGGATCGCGTACGAGCAGTACTTC. Residues: CASSFGIAYEQYF.

The CDR3 coding sequence is TGTGCCAGCAGTGAATGGGTGGGGAAACAGCCCCAGCATTTT. Protein sequence: CASSEWVGKQPQHF. The chain has TRBV6-1 and TRBJ1-5; no firm D call. V lost 2 bases, J lost 7 bases, and 12 bases lay in between. This CDR3 comprises 14 residues. Germline V gene data show CDR1 as MNHNS and CDR2 as SASEGT.

The rearrangement links TRBV27 to TRBJ1-5; D is unclear. V shed 5 bases and J shed 7 bases, with 18 bases lying between them. The V gene's germline CDR1 is MNHEY and CDR2 SMNVEV (reference sequence). The CDR3 is made up of 15 amino acids. CDR3 amino acids: CASSPNRTPKQPQHF. The CDR3 region has the DNA TGTGCCAGCAGTCCCAACCGGACCCCTAAACAGCCCCAGCATTTT.

As regards this clonotype: A much bigger clone sits one base away, suggesting this may be a read error. The chain joins TRBV12-3 or TRBV12-4 to TRBJ2-1; 7 bases align to TRBD1. The CDR3 runs 13 residues. The CDR3 sequence: CASETGERDEQLF. DNA of the CDR3: TGTGCCAGCGAAACAGGGGAACGAGATGAGCAGTTATTC.

This clonotype was seen repeatedly, ten times or more. The chain links TRBV29-1 to TRBJ2-1; D remains unclear. The CDR3 totals 12 residues. The germline CDR1 and CDR2 sequences are SQVTM and ANQGSEA. CDR3 nucleotide sequence: TGCAAAGGTAGCAGATCCTACAATGAGCAGTTCTTC. Protein sequence: CKGSRSYNEQFF.

The chain recombines TRBV20-1 with TRBJ2-1; perhaps TRBD1 as D (5 bases). The V gene's germline CDR1 is DFQATT and CDR2 SNEGSKA (reference sequence). Trimming left V 6 bases short and J 7 bases short, with 19 bases between. This CDR3 spans 14 amino acids. In nucleotides, the CDR3 is TGCAGTGCCCGCCGCGGTGCAGGGAAGAATGAGCAGTTCTTC. Its protein product is CSARRGAGKNEQFF.

This chain connects TRBV5-1 to TRBJ2-7, with a weak D call TRBD2 (6 bases). The germline V gene encodes CDR1 SGHRS and CDR2 YFSETQ. The ends were cut back, 0 bases at V and 1 base at J, with 11 bases in the middle. This CDR3 region has 15 residues. DNA of the CDR3: TGCGCCAGCAGCTTGGTAGTAGCGGCTTCCTACGAGCAGTACTTC. Protein: CASSLVVAASYEQYF.

This chain links TRBV6-8 with TRBJ2-1, with unresolved D. The CDR3 length is 17 residues. The V end was cut by 2 bases, the J end by 5 bases, with 19 bases between. Germline V gives CDR1 MNHGY, CDR2 SAAAGT. The DNA for the CDR3 is TGTGCCAGCAGTTACCCACCGCGGCCTCAAAAGGACAATGAGCAGTTCTTC. Protein product: CASSYPPRPQKDNEQFF.